This T cell receptor (beta chain) was documented in a study of T cells in Graves' hyperthyroidism and ophthalmopathy. Across the study: Peripheral blood specimens were obtained at initial diagnosis, prior to any treatment.

The CDR3 covers 13 residues. V lost 7 bases to trimming and J lost 0 bases, with 10 bases between them. The germline V gene encodes CDR1 ENHRY and CDR2 SYGVKD. The investigators amplified TCR beta CDR3 regions from RNA transcripts. The HTBI set primed first-round TCR CDR3 RT-PCR. TCRdb recomputed calls from the multiplex PCR reads with MiXCR, one row per CDR3 protein. The sample has about 350,000 distinct CDR3 sequences; roughly 13% are singletons. As to this clonotype: What it recognizes is unknown.

Overall study results and limits: Clonotypes that were expanded in thyroid above 0.001 mostly appeared in blood too.

The chain couples TRBV10-3 to TRBJ2-7, with D maybe TRBD2 (6 bases). Sequencing was carried out using blood. The source is a woman aged 30 to 39 with Graves' hyperthyroidism. The CDR3 DNA is TGTGCCATCACGGAGGGCAACTCCTACGAGCAGTACTTC. Translation gives CAITEGNSYEQYF.